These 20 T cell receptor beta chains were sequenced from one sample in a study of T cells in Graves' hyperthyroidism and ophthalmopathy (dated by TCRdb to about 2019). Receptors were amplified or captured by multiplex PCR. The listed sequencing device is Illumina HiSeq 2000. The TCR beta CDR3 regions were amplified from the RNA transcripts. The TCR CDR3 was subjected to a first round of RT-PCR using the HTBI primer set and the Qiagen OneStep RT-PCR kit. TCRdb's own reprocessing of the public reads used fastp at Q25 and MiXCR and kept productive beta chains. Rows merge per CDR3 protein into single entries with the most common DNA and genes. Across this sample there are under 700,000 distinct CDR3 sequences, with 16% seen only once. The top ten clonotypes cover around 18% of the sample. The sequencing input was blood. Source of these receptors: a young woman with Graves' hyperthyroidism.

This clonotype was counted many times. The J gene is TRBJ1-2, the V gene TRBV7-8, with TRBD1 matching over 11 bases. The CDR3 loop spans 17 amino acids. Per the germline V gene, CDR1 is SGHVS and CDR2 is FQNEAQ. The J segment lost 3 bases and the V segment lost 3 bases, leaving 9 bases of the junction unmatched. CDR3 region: CASSLGTGGRIDYGYTF. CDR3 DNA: TGTGCCAGCAGCTTGGGGACAGGGGGGCGTATCGACTATGGCTACACCTTC. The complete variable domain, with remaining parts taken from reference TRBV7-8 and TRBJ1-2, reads GAGVSQSPRYKVAKRGQDVALRCDPISGHVSLFWYQQALGQGPEFLTYFQNEAQLDKSGLPSDRFFAERPEGSVSTLKIQRTQQEDSAVYLCASSLGTGGRIDYGYTFGSGTRLTVV.

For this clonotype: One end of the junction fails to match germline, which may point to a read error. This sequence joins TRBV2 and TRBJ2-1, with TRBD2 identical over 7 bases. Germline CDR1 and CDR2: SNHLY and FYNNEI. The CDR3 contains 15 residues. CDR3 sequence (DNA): TGTGCCAGCAGCAGAGGACTAGTAAAAAACAATGAGCAGTCCTTC. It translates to CASSRGLVKNNEQSF. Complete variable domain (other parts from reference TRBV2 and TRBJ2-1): EPEVTQTPSHQVTQMGQEVILRCVPISNHLYFYWYRQILGQKVEFLVSFYNNEISEKSEIFDDQFSVERPDGSNFTLKIRSTKLEDSAMYFCASSRGLVKNNEQSFGPGTRLTVL.

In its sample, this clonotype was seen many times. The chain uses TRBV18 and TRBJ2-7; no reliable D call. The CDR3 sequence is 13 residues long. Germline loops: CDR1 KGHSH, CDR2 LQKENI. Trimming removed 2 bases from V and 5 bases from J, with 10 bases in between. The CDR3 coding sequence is TGTGCCAGCTCACCAGGGGTCGACAACGAGCAGTACTTC. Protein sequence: CASSPGVDNEQYF.

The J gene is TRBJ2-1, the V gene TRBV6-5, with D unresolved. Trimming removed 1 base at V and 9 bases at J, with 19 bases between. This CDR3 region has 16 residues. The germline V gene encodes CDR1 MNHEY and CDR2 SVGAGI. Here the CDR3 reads CASSYYAVVGKVEQFF. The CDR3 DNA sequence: TGTGCCAGCAGTTACTATGCTGTCGTGGGGAAGGTTGAGCAGTTCTTC.

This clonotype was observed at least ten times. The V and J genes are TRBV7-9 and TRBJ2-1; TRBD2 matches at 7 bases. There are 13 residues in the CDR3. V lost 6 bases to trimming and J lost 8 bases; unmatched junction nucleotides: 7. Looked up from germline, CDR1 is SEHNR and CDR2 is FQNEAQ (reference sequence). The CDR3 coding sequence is TGTGCCAGCAGTCAAGGACGGGGGGATGAGCAGTTCTTC. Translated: CASSQGRGDEQFF.

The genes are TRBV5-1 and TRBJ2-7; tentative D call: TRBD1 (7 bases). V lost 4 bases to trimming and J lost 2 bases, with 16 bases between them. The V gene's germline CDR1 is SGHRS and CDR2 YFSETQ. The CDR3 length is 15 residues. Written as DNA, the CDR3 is TGCGCCAGCAGCAAGGAGGGACAGCGCCCCTACGAGCAGTACTTC. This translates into CASSKEGQRPYEQYF.

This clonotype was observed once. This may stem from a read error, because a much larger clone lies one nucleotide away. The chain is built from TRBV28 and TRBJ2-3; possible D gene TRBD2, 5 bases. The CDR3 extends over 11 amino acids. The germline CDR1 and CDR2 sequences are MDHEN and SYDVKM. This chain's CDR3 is CGSSGPLPQYF. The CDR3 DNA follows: TGTGGCAGCAGCGGTCCCCTGCCGCAGTATTTT. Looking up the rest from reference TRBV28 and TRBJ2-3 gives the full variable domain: DVKVTQSSRYLVKRTGEKVFLECVQDMDHENMFWYRQDPGLGLRLIYFSYDVKMKEKGDIPEGYSVSREKKERFSLILESASTNQTSMYLCGSSGPLPQYFGPGTRLTVL.

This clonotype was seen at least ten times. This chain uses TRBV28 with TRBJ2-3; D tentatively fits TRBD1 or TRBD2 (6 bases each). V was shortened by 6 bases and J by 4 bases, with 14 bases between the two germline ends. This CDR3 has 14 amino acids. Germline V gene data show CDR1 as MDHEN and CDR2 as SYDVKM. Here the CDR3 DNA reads TGTGCCAGCAGAGTACAGGGACTGTCAGATACGCAGTATTTT. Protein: CASRVQGLSDTQYF.

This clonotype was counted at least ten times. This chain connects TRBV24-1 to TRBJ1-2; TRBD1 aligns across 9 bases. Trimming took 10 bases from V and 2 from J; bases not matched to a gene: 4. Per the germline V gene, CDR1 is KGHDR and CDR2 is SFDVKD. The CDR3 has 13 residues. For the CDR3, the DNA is TGTGCCACGAGGGACAGGGAAAACTATGGCTACACCTTC. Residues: CATRDRENYGYTF.

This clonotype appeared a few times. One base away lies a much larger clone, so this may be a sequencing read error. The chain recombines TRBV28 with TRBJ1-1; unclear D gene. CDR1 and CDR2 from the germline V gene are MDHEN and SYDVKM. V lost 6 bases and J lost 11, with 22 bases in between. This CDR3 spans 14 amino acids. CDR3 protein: CASRPPDKTIAAFF. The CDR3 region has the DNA TGTGCCAGCAGACCCCCCGACAAGACCATCGCGGCTTTCTTT.

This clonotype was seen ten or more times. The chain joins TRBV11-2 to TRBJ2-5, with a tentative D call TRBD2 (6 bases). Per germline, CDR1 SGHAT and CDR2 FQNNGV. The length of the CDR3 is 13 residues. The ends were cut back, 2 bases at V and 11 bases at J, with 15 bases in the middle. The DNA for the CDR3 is TGTGCCAGCAGCTTACAGGGCAGGGAGGCACAGTACTTC. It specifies CASSLQGREAQYF. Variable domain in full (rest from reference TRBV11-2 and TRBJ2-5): EAGVAQSPRYKIIEKRQSVAFWCNPISGHATLYWYQQILGQGPKLLIQFQNNGVVDDSQLPKDRFSAERLKGVDSTLKIQPAKLEDSAVYLCASSLQGREAQYFGPGTRLLVL.

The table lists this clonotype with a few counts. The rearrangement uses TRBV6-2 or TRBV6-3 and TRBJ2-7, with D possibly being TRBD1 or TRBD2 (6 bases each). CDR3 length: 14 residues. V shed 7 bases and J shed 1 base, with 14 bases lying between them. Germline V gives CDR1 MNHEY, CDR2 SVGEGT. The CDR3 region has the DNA TGTGCCAGCACGGCGGGGACATCTTCCTACGAGCAGTACTTC. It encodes CASTAGTSSYEQYF.

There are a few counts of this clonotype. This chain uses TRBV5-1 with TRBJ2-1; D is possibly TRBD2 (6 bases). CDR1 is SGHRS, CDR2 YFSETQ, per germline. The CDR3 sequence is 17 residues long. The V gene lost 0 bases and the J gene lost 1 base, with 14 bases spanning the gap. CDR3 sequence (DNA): TGCGCCAGCAGCTTGGGCCGACTTGGGGGGTCCTACAATGAGCAGTTCTTC. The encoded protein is CASSLGRLGGSYNEQFF.

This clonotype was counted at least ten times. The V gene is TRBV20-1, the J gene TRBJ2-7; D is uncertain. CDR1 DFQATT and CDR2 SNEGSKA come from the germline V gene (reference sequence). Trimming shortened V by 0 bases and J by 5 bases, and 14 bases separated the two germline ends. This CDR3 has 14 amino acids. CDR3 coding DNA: TGCAGTGCTAGAGAGCCAGGAAACCGCGACGAGCAGTACTTC. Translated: CSAREPGNRDEQYF.

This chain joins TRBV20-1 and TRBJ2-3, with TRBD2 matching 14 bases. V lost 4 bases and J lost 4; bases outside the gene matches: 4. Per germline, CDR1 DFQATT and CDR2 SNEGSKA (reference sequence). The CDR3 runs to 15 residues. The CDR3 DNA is TGCAGTGCTACGGGGACTAGCGGGAGAGCAGATACGCAGTATTTT. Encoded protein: CSATGTSGRADTQYF.

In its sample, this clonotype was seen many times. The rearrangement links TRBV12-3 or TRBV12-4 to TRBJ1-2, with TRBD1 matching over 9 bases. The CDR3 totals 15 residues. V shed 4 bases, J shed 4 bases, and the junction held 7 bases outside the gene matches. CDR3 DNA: TGTGCCAGCAGTTCGCCCACAGGGGGCGGCTATGGCTACACCTTC. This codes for CASSSPTGGGYGYTF.

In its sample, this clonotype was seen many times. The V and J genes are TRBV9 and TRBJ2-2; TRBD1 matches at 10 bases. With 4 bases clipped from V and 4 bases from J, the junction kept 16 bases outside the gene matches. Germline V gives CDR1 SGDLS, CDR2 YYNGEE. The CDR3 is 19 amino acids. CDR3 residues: CASSPSPGQGFLSTGELFF. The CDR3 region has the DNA TGTGCCAGCAGCCCGTCACCGGGACAGGGGTTTTTAAGCACCGGGGAGCTGTTTTTT.

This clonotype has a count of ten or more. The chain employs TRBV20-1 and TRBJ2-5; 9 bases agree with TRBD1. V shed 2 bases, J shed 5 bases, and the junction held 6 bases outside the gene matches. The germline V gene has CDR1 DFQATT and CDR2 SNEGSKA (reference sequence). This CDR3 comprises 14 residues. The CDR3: CSARKQGAMETQYF. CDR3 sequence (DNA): TGCAGTGCTAGAAAACAGGGGGCCATGGAGACCCAGTACTTC.

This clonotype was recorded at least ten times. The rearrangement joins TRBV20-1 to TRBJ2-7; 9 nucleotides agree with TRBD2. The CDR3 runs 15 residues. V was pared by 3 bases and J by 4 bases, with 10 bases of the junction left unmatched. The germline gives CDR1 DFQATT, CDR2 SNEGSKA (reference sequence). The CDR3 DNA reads TGCAGTGCTAGCGGAGCGGGAGGCTTCCTTTACGAGCAGTACTTC. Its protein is CSASGAGGFLYEQYF.

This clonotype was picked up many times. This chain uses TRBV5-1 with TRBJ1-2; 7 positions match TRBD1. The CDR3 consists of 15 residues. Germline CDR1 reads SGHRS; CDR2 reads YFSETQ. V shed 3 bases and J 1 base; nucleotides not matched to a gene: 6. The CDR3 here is CASSSGTDINYGYTF. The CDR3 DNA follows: TGCGCCAGCAGCTCCGGGACAGACATTAACTATGGCTACACCTTC.